The present entry profiles one T cell receptor (beta chain) with its context. These data come from a study of cytomegalovirus exposure and HLA in healthy donors. The PCR used 60 Vbeta and 13 Jbeta primers. Sequenced by immunoSEQ multiplex PCR; TCRdb stores in-frame clones only, minus some. This repertoire shows around 99,000 clones, over 65% found once; its top ten account for around 15%. V gave up 6 bases and J gave up 0 bases; unmatched junction bases: 10. The CDR3 sequence is 15 residues long. The germline gives CDR1 SQVTM, CDR2 ANQGSEA. This TCR derives from a woman between 40 and 50 years old in good health and CMV-seropositive. The sequencing input was PBMCs. V is TRBV29-1 and J is TRBJ1-2; 7 bases align to TRBD1. The CDR3 spells CSVGPDRQTNYGYTF. CDR3 nucleotides: TGCAGCGTAGGACCGGACAGGCAAACTAACTATGGCTACACCTTC. Full variable domain (rest looked up from reference TRBV29-1 and TRBJ1-2): SAVISQKPSRDICQRGTSLTIQCQVDSQVTMMFWYRQQPGQSLTLIATANQGSEATYESGFVIDKFPISRPNLTFSTLTVSNMSPEDSSIYLCSVGPDRQTNYGYTFGSGTRLTVV.